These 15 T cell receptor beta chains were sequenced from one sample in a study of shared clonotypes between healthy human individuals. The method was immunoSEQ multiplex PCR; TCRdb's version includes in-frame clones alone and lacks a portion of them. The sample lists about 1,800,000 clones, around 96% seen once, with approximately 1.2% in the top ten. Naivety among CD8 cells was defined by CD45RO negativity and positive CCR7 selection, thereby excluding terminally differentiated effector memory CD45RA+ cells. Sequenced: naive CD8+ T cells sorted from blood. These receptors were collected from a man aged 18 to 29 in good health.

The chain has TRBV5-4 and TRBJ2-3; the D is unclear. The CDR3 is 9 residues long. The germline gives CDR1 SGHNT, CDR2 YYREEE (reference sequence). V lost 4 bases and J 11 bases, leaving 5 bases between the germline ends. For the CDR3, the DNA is TGTGCCAGCAGCCTTAGGCAGTATTTT. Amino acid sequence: CASSLRQYF.

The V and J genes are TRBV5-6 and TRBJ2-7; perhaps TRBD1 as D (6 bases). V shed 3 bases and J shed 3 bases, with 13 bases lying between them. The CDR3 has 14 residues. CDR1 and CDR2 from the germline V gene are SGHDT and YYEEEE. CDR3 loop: CASSSGQRYYEQYF. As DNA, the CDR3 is TGTGCCAGCAGCTCTGGACAGAGATACTACGAGCAGTACTTC.

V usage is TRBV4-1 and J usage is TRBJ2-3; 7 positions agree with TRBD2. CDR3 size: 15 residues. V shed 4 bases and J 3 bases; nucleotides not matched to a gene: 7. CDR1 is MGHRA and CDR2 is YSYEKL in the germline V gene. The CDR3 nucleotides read TGCGCCAGCAGCCCCGAGGCCGGGGGGACAGATACGCAGTATTTT. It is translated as CASSPEAGGTDTQYF.

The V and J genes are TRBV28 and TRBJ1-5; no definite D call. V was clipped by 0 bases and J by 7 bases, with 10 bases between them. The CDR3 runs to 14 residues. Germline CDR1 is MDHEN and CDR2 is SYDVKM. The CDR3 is CASSLWAGRQPQHF. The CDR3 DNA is TGTGCCAGCAGTTTATGGGCTGGTCGGCAGCCCCAGCATTTT. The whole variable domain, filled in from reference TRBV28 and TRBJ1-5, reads DVKVTQSSRYLVKRTGEKVFLECVQDMDHENMFWYRQDPGLGLRLIYFSYDVKMKEKGDIPEGYSVSREKKERFSLILESASTNQTSMYLCASSLWAGRQPQHFGDGTRLSIL.

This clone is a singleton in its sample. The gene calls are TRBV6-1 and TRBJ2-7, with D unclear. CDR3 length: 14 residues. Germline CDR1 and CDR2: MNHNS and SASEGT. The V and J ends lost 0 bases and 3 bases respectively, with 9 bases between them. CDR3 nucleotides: TGTGCCAGCAGTGAAGCTTGGTTTTACTACGAGCAGTACTTC. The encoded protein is CASSEAWFYYEQYF.

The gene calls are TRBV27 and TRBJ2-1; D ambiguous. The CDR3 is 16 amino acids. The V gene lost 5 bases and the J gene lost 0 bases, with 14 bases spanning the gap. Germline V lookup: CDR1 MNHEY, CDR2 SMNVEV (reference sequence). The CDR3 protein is CASSPPLGISYNEQFF. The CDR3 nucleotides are TGTGCCAGCAGTCCACCCCTAGGGATCTCCTACAATGAGCAGTTCTTC.

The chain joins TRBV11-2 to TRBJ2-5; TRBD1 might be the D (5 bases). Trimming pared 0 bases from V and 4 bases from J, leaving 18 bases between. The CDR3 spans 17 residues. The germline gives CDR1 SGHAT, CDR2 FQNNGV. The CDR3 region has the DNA TGTGCCAGCAGCTTAGATCAGGTGGGGCCGTTGGTAGAGACCCAGTACTTC. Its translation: CASSLDQVGPLVETQYF.

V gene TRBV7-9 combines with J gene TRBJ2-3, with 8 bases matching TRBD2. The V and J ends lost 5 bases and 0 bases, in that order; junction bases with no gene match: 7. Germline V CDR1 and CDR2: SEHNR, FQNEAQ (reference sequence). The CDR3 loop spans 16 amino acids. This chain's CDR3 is CASSIPSGPSTDTQYF. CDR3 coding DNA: TGTGCCAGCAGCATCCCTAGCGGGCCTAGCACAGATACGCAGTATTTT.

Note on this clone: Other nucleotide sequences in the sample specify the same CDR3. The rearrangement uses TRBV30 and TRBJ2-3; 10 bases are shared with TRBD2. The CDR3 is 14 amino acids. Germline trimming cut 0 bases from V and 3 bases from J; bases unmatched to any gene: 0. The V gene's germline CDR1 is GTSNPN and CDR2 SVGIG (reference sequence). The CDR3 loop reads CAWSVLAGTDTQYF. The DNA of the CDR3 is TGTGCCTGGAGTGTACTAGCGGGAACAGATACGCAGTATTTT.

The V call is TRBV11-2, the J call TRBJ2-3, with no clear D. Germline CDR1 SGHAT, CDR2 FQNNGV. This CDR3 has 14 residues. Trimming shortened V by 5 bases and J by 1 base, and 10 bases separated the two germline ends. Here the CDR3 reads CASSPDWRTDTQYF. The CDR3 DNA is TGTGCCAGCAGCCCAGACTGGCGCACAGATACGCAGTATTTT.

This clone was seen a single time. CDR3 amino acids: CASSPINGVQRDTEAFF. CDR3 coding DNA: TGTGCCAGCTCACCAATAAACGGGGTACAGAGGGACACTGAAGCTTTCTTT. The chain is built from TRBV18 and TRBJ1-1; D is ambiguous. Trimming shortened V by 2 bases and J by 3 bases, and 19 bases separated the two germline ends. This CDR3 spans 17 amino acids. Per the germline V gene, CDR1 is KGHSH and CDR2 is LQKENI.

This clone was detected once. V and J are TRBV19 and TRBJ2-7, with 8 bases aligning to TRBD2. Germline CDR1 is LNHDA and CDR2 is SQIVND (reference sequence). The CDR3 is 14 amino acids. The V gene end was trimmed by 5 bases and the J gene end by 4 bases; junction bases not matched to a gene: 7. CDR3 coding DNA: TGTGCCAGTAGTTTGGCGGGAGGTTCTTACGAGCAGTACTTC. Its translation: CASSLAGGSYEQYF.

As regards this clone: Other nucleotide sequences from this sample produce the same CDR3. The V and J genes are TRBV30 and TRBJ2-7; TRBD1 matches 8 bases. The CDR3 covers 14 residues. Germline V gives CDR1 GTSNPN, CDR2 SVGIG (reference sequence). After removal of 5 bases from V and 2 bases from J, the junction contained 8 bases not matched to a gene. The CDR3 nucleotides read TGTGCCTGGGGTACCGGGACAGGTACCTACGAGCAGTACTTC. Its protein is CAWGTGTGTYEQYF.

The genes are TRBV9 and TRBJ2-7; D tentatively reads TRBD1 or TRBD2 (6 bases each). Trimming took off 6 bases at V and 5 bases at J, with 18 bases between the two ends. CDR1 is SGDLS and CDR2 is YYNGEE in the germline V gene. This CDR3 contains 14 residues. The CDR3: CASNYGGEADEQYF. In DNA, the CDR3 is TGTGCCAGCAATTACGGGGGCGAGGCAGACGAGCAGTACTTC.

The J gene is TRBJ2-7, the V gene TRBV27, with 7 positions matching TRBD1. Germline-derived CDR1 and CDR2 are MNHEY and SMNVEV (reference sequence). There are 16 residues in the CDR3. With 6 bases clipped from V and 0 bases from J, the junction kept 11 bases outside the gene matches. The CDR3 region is CASSLTGELSSYEQYF. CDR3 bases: TGTGCCAGCAGCCTTACAGGGGAACTAAGCTCCTACGAGCAGTACTTC.